This entry describes one TCR beta chain. Its specificity is not known. This entry belongs to a study of shared clonotypes between healthy human individuals. Study context: CD8 memory received one plate per donor, CD8 naive two, CD4 memory three and CD4 naive three.

Terminally differentiated effector memory CD45RA+ cells were left out of the naive CD8 fraction, which was CD45RO-negative and positively selected for CCR7. TCRdb's table, derived via immunoSEQ multiplex PCR, lists solely in-frame clones and lacks some. The sample lists about 2.2 million clones, 93% seen once, with under 2% in the top ten. Trimming stripped 4 bases from V and 2 bases from J, with 9 bases between. Germline CDR1 is SGHRS and CDR2 is YFSETQ. The CDR3 loop spans 13 amino acids. Study-wide points: Sampling covered blood only; tissue repertoires likely differ. Memory subsets had estimated richness that was generally smaller than that of naive subsets.

Sequencing was done on a sample of naive CD8+ T cells from PBMCs. The rearrangement links TRBV5-1 to TRBJ1-1; D gene ambiguous. This clonotype was sampled from a man aged 18-30 years in good health. Some clones in this sample may be carry-over from other donors' samples. The DNA of the CDR3 is TGCGCCAGCAGCATCGGACCAAACACTGAAGCTTTCTTT. Translating gives CASSIGPNTEAFF.